This T cell receptor (beta chain) is drawn from a study of blood T cells in healthy people across ages. Only a few counts were recorded for this clonotype. Healthy Russian Caucasian donors spanned ages roughly 6 to 90 years. V gave up 2 bases and J gave up 7 bases; unmatched junction bases: 2. The CDR3 covers 15 residues. CDR1 and CDR2 from the germline V gene are ENHRY and SYGVKD. A second PCR, run for roughly 7 to 12 cycles, used a sample-barcoded 5' primer plus a J-beta primer mix. Each cDNA was tagged by a template-switch adaptor containing 12 random nucleotides. A single record per CDR3 protein comes from TCRdb applying MiXCR to the 5' RACE reads. The sample has some 700,000 distinct CDR3 sequences; 20% to 25% are singletons.

The receptor was derived from a man between 65 and 85 years old in good health. The material sequenced was blood. The chain is built from TRBV10-3 and TRBJ1-6, with 10 bases that match TRBD1. The CDR3 DNA reads TGTGCCATCAGTGAGATGGGACAGGGGAATTCACCCCTCCACTTT. Its protein is CAISEMGQGNSPLHF.